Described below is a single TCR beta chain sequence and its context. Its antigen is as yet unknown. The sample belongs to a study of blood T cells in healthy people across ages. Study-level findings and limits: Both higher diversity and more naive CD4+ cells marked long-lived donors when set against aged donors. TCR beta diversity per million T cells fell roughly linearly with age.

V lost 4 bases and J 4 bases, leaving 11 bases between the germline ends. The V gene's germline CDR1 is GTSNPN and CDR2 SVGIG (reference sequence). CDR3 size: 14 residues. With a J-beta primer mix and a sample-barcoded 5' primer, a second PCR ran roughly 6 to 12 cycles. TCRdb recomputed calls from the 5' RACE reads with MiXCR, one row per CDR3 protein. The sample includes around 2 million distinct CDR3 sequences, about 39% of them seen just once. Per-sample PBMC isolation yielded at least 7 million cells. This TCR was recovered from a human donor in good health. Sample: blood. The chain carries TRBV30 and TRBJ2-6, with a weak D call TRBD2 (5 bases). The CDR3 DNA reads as TGTGCCTGGACCGGGGTGCCCGGGGCCAACGTCCTGACTTTC. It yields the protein CAWTGVPGANVLTF.